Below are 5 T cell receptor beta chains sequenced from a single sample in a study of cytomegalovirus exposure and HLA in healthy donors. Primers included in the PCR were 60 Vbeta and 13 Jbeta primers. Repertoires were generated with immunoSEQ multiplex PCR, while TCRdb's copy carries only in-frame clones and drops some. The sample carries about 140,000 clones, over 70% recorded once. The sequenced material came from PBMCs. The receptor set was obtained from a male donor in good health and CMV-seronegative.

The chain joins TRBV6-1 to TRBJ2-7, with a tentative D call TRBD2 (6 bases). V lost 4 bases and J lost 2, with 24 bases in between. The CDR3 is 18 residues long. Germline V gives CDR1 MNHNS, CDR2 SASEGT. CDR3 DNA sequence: TGTGCCAGCAGTGCGGGGGAAAGGGGAGGCCCCGTCCCCTACGAGCAGTACTTC. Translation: CASSAGERGGPVPYEQYF.

CDR3 region: CASGRQGTNTEAFF. The DNA of the CDR3 is TGTGCCAGCGGACGACAGGGAACGAACACTGAAGCTTTCTTT. The V call is TRBV7-9, the J call TRBJ1-1, with 7 nucleotides matching TRBD1. The CDR3 consists of 14 residues. V was pared by 8 bases and J by 1 base, with 7 bases of the junction left unmatched. Per germline, CDR1 SEHNR and CDR2 FQNEAQ (reference sequence).

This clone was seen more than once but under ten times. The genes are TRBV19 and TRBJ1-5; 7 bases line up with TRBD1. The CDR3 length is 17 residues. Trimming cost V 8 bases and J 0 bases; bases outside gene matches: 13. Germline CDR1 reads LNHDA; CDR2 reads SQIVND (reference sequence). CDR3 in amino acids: CASESGGTAYSNQPQHF. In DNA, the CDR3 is TGTGCCAGTGAGTCAGGCGGGACAGCTTATAGCAATCAGCCCCAGCATTTT.

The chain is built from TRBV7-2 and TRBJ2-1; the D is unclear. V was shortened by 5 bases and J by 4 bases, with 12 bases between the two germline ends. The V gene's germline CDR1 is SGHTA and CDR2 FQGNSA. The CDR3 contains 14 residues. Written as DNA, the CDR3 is TGTGCCAGCAGCCTCCAAAGAGGATACAATGAGCAGTTCTTC. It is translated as CASSLQRGYNEQFF. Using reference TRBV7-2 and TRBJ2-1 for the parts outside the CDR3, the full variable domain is GAGVSQSPSNKVTEKGKDVELRCDPISGHTALYWYRQSLGQGLEFLIYFQGNSAPDKSGLPSDRFSAERTGGSVSTLTIQRTQQEDSAVYLCASSLQRGYNEQFFGPGTRLTVL.

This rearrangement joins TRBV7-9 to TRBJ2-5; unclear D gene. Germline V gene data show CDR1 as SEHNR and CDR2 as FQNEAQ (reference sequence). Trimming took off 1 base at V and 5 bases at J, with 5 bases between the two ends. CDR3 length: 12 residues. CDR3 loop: CASSLGEETQYF. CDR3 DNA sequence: TGTGCCAGCAGCTTAGGAGAGGAGACCCAGTACTTC. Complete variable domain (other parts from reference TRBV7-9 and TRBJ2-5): DTGVSQNPRHKITKRGQNVTFRCDPISEHNRLYWYRQTLGQGPEFLTYFQNEAQLEKSRLLSDRFSAERPKGSFSTLEIQRTEQGDSAMYLCASSLGEETQYFGPGTRLLVL.